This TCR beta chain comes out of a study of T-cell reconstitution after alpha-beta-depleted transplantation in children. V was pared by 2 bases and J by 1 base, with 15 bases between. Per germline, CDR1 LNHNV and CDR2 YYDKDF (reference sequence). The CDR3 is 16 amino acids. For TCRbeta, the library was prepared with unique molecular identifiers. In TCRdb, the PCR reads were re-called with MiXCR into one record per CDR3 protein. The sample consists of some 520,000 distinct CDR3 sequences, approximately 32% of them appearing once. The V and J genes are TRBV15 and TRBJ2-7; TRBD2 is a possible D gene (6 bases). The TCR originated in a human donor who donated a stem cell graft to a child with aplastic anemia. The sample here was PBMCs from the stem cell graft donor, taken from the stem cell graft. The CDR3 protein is CATSRQAGFRSYEQYF. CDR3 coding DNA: TGTGCCACCAGCAGACAGGCGGGATTTAGGTCCTACGAGCAGTACTTC.